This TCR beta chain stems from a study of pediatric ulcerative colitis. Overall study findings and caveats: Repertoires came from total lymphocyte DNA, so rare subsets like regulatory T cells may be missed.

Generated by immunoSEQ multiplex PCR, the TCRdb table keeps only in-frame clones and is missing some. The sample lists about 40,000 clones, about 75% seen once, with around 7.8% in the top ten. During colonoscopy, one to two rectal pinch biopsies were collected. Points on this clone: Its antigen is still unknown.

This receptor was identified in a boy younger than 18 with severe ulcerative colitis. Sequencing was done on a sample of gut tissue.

DNA of the CDR3: TGTGCCAGCAGTTCTATTCGACAGCTGAACACTGAAGCTTTCTTT. This codes for CASSSIRQLNTEAFF. The chain uses TRBV27 and TRBJ1-1; D perhaps matches TRBD1 (5 bases). Per the germline V gene, CDR1 is MNHEY and CDR2 is SMNVEV (reference sequence). The CDR3 covers 15 residues. Trimming stripped 4 bases from V and 0 bases from J, with 12 bases between.